What follows describes a single T cell receptor (beta chain). Other DNA sequences within the sample encode an identical CDR3. This specimen belongs to a study of T cell responses to AZD1222 COVID-19 vaccine. The table came from immunoSEQ multiplex PCR; TCRdb's copy has only in-frame clones and leaves some out. The table records approximately 190,000 clones, 90% to 95% of them present only once. The receptor comes from an adult in good health. The specimen comprised peripheral blood, sampled on day 0 of AZD1222 vaccination.

The CDR3 loop is CASSVGGASQPQHF. Written as DNA, the CDR3 is TGTGCCAGCAGCGTAGGTGGGGCCAGTCAGCCCCAGCATTTT. This chain joins TRBV9 and TRBJ1-5, with a tentative D call TRBD1 (5 bases). Trimming left V 0 bases short and J 6 bases short, with 10 bases between. Germline CDR1 and CDR2: SGDLS and YYNGEE. The length of the CDR3 is 14 residues.